This T cell receptor beta chain was documented in a study of blood T cells in healthy people across ages. For the study at large: Every two T cells gave about one barcoded beta molecule via template switching.

The CDR3 sequence is 15 residues long. From germline, CDR1 is MNHEY and CDR2 SVGAGI. The trim removed 11 bases at V and 5 bases at J, leaving 13 bases unmatched. Primed by a sample-barcoded 5' primer and a J-beta primer mix, a second PCR proceeded for roughly 6 to 12 cycles. TCRdb itself ran the 5' RACE reads through MiXCR, one entry per CDR3 protein. The data hold hundreds of thousands of distinct CDR3 sequences, with about 61% observed a single time. The donors, all healthy, were Caucasians living in Russia, aged about 6 to 100. Each sample had at least 6 million PBMCs isolated. The sample was blood. The chain carries TRBV6-5 and TRBJ1-4; 8 nucleotides agree with TRBD1. The receptor was isolated from a man aged 35 to 55 in good health. The CDR3 is CAQTCPDRDNEKLFF. The CDR3 DNA reads as TGTGCCCAAACCTGCCCGGACAGGGACAATGAAAAACTGTTTTTT.